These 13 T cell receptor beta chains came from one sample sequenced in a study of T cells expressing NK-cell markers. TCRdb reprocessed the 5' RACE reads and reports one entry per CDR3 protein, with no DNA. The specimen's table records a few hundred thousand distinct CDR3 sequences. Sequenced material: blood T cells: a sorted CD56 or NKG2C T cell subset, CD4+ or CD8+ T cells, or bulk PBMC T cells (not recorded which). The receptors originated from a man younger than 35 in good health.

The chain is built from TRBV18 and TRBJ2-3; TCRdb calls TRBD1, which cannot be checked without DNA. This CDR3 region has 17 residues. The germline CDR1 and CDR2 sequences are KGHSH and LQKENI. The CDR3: CASSRRRGQGDADTQYF.

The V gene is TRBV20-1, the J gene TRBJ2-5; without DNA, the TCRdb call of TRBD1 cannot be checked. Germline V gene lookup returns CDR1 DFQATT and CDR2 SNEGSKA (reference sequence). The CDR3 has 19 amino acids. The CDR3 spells CSADDRDRDSVVLLETQYF.

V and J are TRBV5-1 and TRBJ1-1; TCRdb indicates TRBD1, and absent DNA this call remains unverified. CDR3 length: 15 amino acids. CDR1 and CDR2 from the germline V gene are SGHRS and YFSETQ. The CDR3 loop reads CASSAGHRMNTEAFF.

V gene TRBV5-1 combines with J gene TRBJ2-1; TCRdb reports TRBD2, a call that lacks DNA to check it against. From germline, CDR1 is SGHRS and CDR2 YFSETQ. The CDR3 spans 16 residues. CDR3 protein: CASSQVTSGVGNEQFF.

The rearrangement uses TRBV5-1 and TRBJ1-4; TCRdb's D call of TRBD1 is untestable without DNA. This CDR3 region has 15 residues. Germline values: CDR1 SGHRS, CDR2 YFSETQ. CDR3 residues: CASSDPTGAGEKLFF.

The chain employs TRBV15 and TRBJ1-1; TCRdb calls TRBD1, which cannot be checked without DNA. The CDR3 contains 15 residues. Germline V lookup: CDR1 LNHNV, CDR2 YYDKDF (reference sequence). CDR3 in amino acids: CATDQGEIGNTEAFF.

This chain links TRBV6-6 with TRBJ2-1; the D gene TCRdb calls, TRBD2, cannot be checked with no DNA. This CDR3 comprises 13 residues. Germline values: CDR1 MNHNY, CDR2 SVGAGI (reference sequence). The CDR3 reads CASSGGPKNEQFF.

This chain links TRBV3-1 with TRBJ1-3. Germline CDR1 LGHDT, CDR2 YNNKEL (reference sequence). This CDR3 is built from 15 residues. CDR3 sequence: CASSQGRGTGNTIYF.

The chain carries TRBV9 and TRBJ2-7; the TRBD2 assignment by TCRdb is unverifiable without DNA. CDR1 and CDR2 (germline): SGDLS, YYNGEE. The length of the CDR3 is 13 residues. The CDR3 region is CASSEGLPNEQYF.

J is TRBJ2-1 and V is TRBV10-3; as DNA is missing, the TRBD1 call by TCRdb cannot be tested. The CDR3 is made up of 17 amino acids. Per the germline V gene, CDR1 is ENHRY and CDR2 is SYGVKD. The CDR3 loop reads CAISEDGPGTGYNEQFF.

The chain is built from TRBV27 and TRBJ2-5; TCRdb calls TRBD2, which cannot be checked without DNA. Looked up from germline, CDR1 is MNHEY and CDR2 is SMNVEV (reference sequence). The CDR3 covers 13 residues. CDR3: CASKTSVEETQYF.

CDR3 region: CASSLELSGSYNEQFF. The chain is built from TRBV7-6 and TRBJ2-1; the D call of TRBD2 rests on TCRdb alone, since no DNA is present to check it. Germline V gene lookup returns CDR1 SGHVS and CDR2 FNYEAQ. There are 16 residues in the CDR3.

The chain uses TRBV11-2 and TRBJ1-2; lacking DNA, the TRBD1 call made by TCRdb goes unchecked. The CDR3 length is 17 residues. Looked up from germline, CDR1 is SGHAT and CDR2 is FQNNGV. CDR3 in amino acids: CASSPLNPKTAHYGYTF.